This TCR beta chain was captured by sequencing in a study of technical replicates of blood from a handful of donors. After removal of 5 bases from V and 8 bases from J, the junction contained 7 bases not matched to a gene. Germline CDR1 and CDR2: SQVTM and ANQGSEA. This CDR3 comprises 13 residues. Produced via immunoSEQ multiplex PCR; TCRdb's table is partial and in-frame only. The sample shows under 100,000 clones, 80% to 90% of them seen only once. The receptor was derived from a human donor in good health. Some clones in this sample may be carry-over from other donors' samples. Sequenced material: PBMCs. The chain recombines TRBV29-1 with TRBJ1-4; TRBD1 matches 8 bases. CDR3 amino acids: CSVPGGLGEKLFF. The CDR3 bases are TGCAGCGTTCCAGGGGGCCTGGGCGAAAAACTGTTTTTT.